Shown below are 9 T cell receptor beta chains from a single sample sequenced in a study of T-cell reconstitution after alpha-beta-depleted transplantation in children (dated by TCRdb to about 2016). The sample's treatment or condition label, in plain terms: allogeneic hematopoietic cell transplantation with graft depleted of TCRalphabeta T cells and CD19 B cells. Study-level results and caveats: Over subsequent months, a decline in hyperexpanded clone frequencies was noted, and after one year, T-cell counts and TCRbeta diversity were mostly ascribed to newly produced T cells.

Libraries were constructed by PCR. Sequenced using an Illumina HiSeq 2500. To normalize quantification of the TCRbeta repertoire, the TCR libraries were built with molecular barcoding that relied on unique molecular identifiers. The public reads were reanalyzed by TCRdb: fastp trimming at Q25, MiXCR alignment, in-frame beta chains only. All rows with the same CDR3 protein become a single entry with the most common DNA and genes. Here the sample has hundreds of thousands of distinct CDR3 sequences; just over 7.5% occur a single time. Jointly, the top ten make up approximately 9.6% of the sample. No antigen has been identified for these receptors. The specimen was peripheral blood, collected 360 days after TCRalphabeta/CD19-depleted stem cell transplant. The receptors come from a female patient aged 2-9 years who had a stem cell transplant for Fanconi anemia, so the T cells may come from the graft donor.

This clonotype rates as medium-sized (0.01 to 0.1%). V gene TRBV4-1 combines with J gene TRBJ1-5, with D tentatively TRBD1 (6 bases). Trimming left V 3 bases short and J 5 bases short, with 14 bases between. CDR3 length: 15 amino acids. Germline V gene sequence: CDR1 MGHRA, CDR2 YSYEKL. CDR3: CASSQDFTGYQPQHF. CDR3 in DNA: TGCGCCAGCAGCCAGGATTTCACAGGGTATCAGCCCCAGCATTTT.

This clonotype was seen many times. The chain employs TRBV10-1 and TRBJ2-5; TRBD1 agrees at 7 bases. J gave up 1 base and V 3 bases, and 8 bases lay outside the gene matches. The CDR3 consists of 16 residues. Germline V gives CDR1 WNHNN, CDR2 SYGVQD (reference sequence). CDR3 residues: CASSEKTGIPQETQYF. The DNA for the CDR3 is TGCGCCAGCAGTGAAAAGACAGGGATACCCCAAGAGACCCAGTACTTC.

This clonotype was counted many times. The chain recombines TRBV5-1 with TRBJ2-1, with TRBD2 matching over 7 bases. From germline, CDR1 is SGHRS and CDR2 YFSETQ. This CDR3 region has 17 residues. After removal of 0 bases from V and 2 bases from J, the junction contained 8 bases not matched to a gene. DNA of the CDR3: TGCGCCAGCAGCTTGGAGTTGGCAGCGGGAACCTACAATGAGCAGTTCTTC. Translated: CASSLELAAGTYNEQFF.

In this sample, this clonotype turned up many times. The gene calls are TRBV15 and TRBJ1-2, with no clear D. CDR3 size: 16 residues. The V gene's germline CDR1 is LNHNV and CDR2 YYDKDF (reference sequence). V was clipped by 1 base and J by 0 bases, with 12 bases between them. CDR3 bases: TGTGCCACCAGCAGAGTCTTCGGGGAAGCTAACTATGGCTACACCTTC. Protein sequence: CATSRVFGEANYGYTF.

Ten or more counts support this clonotype. The rearrangement links TRBV7-8 to TRBJ2-3; D gene ambiguous. The germline gives CDR1 SGHVS, CDR2 FQNEAQ. The CDR3 covers 15 residues. V shed 2 bases and J shed 2 bases, with 11 bases lying between them. CDR3 nucleotide sequence: TGTGCCAGCAGCTTATCACACCGTGACACAGATACGCAGTATTTT. Translated, it gives CASSLSHRDTDTQYF.

This clonotype has a count of ten or more. The chain couples TRBV7-9 to TRBJ1-1; a possible D gene is TRBD1 (5 bases). Germline CDR1 and CDR2: SEHNR and FQNEAQ (reference sequence). The CDR3 runs to 12 residues. Trimming took off 4 bases at V and 9 bases at J, with 12 bases between the two ends. In DNA, the CDR3 is TGTGCCAGCAGCTCCGGGACTTTAAAAGCTTTCTTT. It is translated as CASSSGTLKAFF.

This clonotype has only a few counts. V usage is TRBV20-1 and J usage is TRBJ1-6; the match to TRBD1 covers 10 bases. Germline V gene data show CDR1 as DFQATT and CDR2 as SNEGSKA (reference sequence). The CDR3 runs to 16 residues. Trimming took 3 bases from V and 10 from J; bases not matched to a gene: 12. CDR3 region: CSASRDPGQGTSPLHF. The CDR3 coding sequence is TGCAGTGCTAGTAGGGATCCGGGACAGGGGACCTCACCCCTCCACTTT.

This clonotype appeared a few times. The chain has TRBV11-1 and TRBJ1-6, with D possibly TRBD1 on 6 matching bases. The ends were cut back, 1 base at V and 7 bases at J, with 8 bases in the middle. The CDR3 is made up of 14 amino acids. The germline CDR1 and CDR2 sequences are SGHAT and FQDESV (reference sequence). In nucleotides, the CDR3 is TGTGCCAGCAGCTTAGGGGACACCAATTCACCCCTCCACTTT. Its protein product is CASSLGDTNSPLHF.

This clonotype occurred many times. The CDR3 region is CASSLEMGLNEKLFF. In DNA, the CDR3 is TGTGCCAGCAGCTTAGAGATGGGCTTAAATGAAAAACTGTTTTTT. This chain links TRBV7-6 with TRBJ1-4, with unresolved D. There are 15 residues in the CDR3. CDR1 SGHVS and CDR2 FNYEAQ come from the germline V gene. The V gene lost 1 base and the J gene lost 5 bases, with 11 bases spanning the gap.